The rows below give T cell receptor beta chains drawn from one sample of a study of OX40 agonist ivuxolimab in advanced cancers. Some clones are missing from TCRdb's copy, which holds only in-frame ones; the method was immunoSEQ multiplex PCR. The profile shows tens of thousands of clones, roughly 87% of them singletons. Here the sequenced sample was CD4+ or CD8+ T cells sorted from blood, taken in a trial of the OX40 agonist ivuxolimab. These receptors came from an adult with an advanced solid tumor such as melanoma, head and neck, liver or kidney cancer. Both conserved end residues are part of each CDR3. Each record gives: CDR3 protein, CDR3 DNA, CDR3 length, J gene, V gene, D gene, clone size. A D gene is named only where the DNA matches it firmly. Clone size is not always given. Where it is, it says once, few, many or a class for expanded clones.

CASSATGINEQFF | TGTGCCAGCAGCGCAACAGGGATCAATGAGCAGTTCTTC | 13 | TRBJ2-1 | TRBV9 | - | -
CASSFGTGGLSTDTQYF | TGTGCCAGCAGTTTCGGGACAGGGGGCCTGAGCACAGATACGCAGTATTTT | 17 | TRBJ2-3 | TRBV27 | TRBD1 | -
CASSRGEWSGYTF | TGTGCCAGCAGCCGAGGAGAGTGGTCCGGCTACACCTTC | 13 | TRBJ1-2 | TRBV5-4 | - | -
CASSWGPNTEAFF | TGTGCCAGCAGCTGGGGGCCGAACACTGAAGCTTTCTTT | 13 | TRBJ1-1 | TRBV13 | - | -
CASSGSGYSEAFF | TGCGCCAGCAGCGGGTCAGGGTACTCTGAAGCTTTCTTT | 13 | TRBJ1-1 | TRBV5-1 | - | -
CAWSRSNNEQFF | TGTGCCTGGAGTCGTAGCAACAATGAGCAGTTCTTC | 12 | TRBJ2-1 | TRBV30 | - | medium-sized
CASSPGVRGVGTGELFF | TGTGCCAGCAGCCCAGGGGTTCGGGGAGTTGGCACCGGGGAGCTGTTTTTT | 17 | TRBJ2-2 | TRBV7-2 | - | -
CASSPPGNEQFF | TGTGCCAGCTCACCACCGGGAAATGAGCAGTTCTTC | 12 | TRBJ2-1 | TRBV18 | - | -
CASSSTGLAQETQYF | TGTGCCAGCAGTTCCACAGGACTAGCCCAAGAGACCCAGTACTTC | 15 | TRBJ2-5 | TRBV27 | TRBD2 | -
CASSWAGNTEAFF | TGTGCCAGCAGCTGGGCGGGGAACACTGAAGCTTTCTTT | 13 | TRBJ1-1 | TRBV5-4 | - | -
CARSHRDGSYEQYF | TGTGCCAGAAGCCACCGGGACGGGTCCTACGAGCAGTACTTC | 14 | TRBJ2-7 | TRBV5-3 | - | -
CASSSWNTGELFF | TGTGCCAGCAGCTCATGGAACACCGGGGAGCTGTTTTTT | 13 | TRBJ2-2 | TRBV5-4 | - | -
CASSPAGSRETQYF | TGTGCCAGCAGTCCAGCGGGATCTCGGGAGACCCAGTACTTC | 14 | TRBJ2-5 | TRBV27 | TRBD2 | -
CASGPDNEQFF | TGTGCTAGTGGTCCTGACAATGAGCAGTTCTTC | 11 | TRBJ2-1 | TRBV12-5 | - | -
CASSPGGGLINEQFF | TGTGCCAGCAGCCCAGGTGGGGGGCTCATTAATGAGCAGTTCTTC | 15 | TRBJ2-1 | TRBV9 | - | -
CASSEANANYGYTF | TGCGCCAGCAGTGAGGCGAACGCCAACTATGGCTACACCTTC | 14 | TRBJ1-2 | TRBV10-2 | - | -
CASTGQALGGYTF | TGCGCCAGTACAGGACAGGCTTTGGGGGGCTACACCTTC | 13 | TRBJ1-2 | TRBV4-1 | TRBD1 | few
CASTLTGLASYNEQFF | TGTGCCAGCACCCTGACCGGGCTAGCGTCCTACAATGAGCAGTTCTTC | 16 | TRBJ2-1 | TRBV7-6 | - | -
CASSQELSSDEQFF | TGCGCCAGCAGCCAAGAGCTCAGCTCGGATGAGCAGTTCTTC | 14 | TRBJ2-1 | TRBV4-1 | - | once
CASGGGANYGYTF | TGTGCCAGCGGCGGAGGGGCGAACTATGGCTACACCTTC | 13 | TRBJ1-2 | TRBV11-2 | - | once
CASSLGTGAYNEQFF | TGTGCCAGCAGCTTGGGGACAGGGGCCTACAATGAGCAGTTCTTC | 15 | TRBJ2-1 | TRBV5-4 | TRBD1 | -
CASSSTGTTFTDTQYF | TGTGCCAGTAGCTCAACCGGGACTACCTTCACAGATACGCAGTATTTT | 16 | TRBJ2-3 | TRBV19 | TRBD2 | -
CASSSPRNYANEQFF | TGTGCCAGCAGCTCGCCCCGGAACTATGCGAATGAGCAGTTCTTC | 15 | TRBJ2-1 | TRBV7-9 | - | -
CASSPLGQGTPGEQYF | TGCGCCAGCAGCCCACTGGGACAGGGGACCCCTGGCGAGCAGTACTTC | 16 | TRBJ2-7 | TRBV4-1 | TRBD1 | -